This T cell receptor (beta chain) emerged from a study of monozygotic twins with inflammatory bowel disease. Molecular identifiers with 6-nucleotide sample barcodes were added during cDNA synthesis via template switching. TCRdb reprocessed the 5' RACE reads, with one entry per CDR3 protein and no DNA. The sample totals around 380,000 distinct CDR3 sequences. The material sequenced was blood. This receptor was taken from a human donor with ulcerative colitis or Crohn's disease, or a healthy co-twin of an affected twin (not recorded which).

CDR3 in amino acids: CASRPSDASNTIYF. The chain joins TRBV7-2 to TRBJ1-3. This CDR3 has 14 amino acids. The germline gives CDR1 SGHTA, CDR2 FQGNSA.